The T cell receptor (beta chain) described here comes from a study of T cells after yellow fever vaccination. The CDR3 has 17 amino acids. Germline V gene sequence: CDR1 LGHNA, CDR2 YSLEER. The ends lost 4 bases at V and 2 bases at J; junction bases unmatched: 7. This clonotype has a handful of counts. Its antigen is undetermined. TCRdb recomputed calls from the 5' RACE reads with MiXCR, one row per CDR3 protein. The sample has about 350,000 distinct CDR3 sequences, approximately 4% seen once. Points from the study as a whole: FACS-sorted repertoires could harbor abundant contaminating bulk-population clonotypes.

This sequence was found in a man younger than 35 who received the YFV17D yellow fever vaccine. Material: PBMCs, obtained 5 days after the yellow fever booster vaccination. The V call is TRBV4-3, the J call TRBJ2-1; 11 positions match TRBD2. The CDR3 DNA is TGCGCCAGCAGCCTGGCGCGGGGACTAGCGGCCTACAATGAGCAGTTCTTC. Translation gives CASSLARGLAAYNEQFF.